The sequence of this T cell receptor (beta chain) was determined in a study of blood T cell repertoires in COVID-19. In the study overall: Samples representing acute and convalescent COVID-19 were sourced from the United States, Italy and Spain. Nucleic acid was either cDNA or gDNA, and it came from T cells, B-cell-depleted T cells, or PBMCs.

Which cohort a participant joined came from the clinical history participants gave. The V gene's germline CDR1 is LNHDA and CDR2 SQIVND (reference sequence). CDR3 length: 15 residues. Trimming stripped 5 bases from V and 6 bases from J, with 19 bases between. Authors' data handling: Reference gene primer amplification gave estimated nucleated cell counts. Profiling relied on immunoSEQ multiplex PCR, and the TCRdb table lists in-frame clones only, not all of them. The D gene and trimming were derived from the DNA, and the V and J assignments and clone size from that table. The repertoire consists of some 190,000 clones, with 89% occurring once and the leading ten covering 2% to 2.5%.

The specimen was PBMCs or T cells enriched from blood (not recorded which). The chain links TRBV19 to TRBJ1-2; the D gene is possibly TRBD1 (5 bases). The sequence derives from a middle-aged woman with acute COVID-19. CDR3 DNA: TGTGCCAGTAGTCTCCTGGGCCAGGGCCCCGATGGCTACACCTTC. This codes for CASSLLGQGPDGYTF.